A single sample gave rise to the 22 T cell receptor beta chains below, sequenced in a study of T cells after yellow fever vaccination. TCRdb re-analysed the 5' RACE reads in MiXCR, keeping a single row per CDR3 protein. The sample gives about 300,000 distinct CDR3 sequences, around 6.8% of which show up once; 15% to 20% is in the top ten. The sample in question was PBMCs, obtained more than 40 days after the first yellow fever vaccination. Source of these receptors: a man between 18 and 35 years old who received the YFV17D yellow fever vaccine.

This clonotype was observed at least ten times. The chain is built from TRBV18 and TRBJ2-7; D uncertain. This CDR3 is built from 10 residues. From germline, CDR1 is KGHSH and CDR2 LQKENI. The chain's CDR3 is CASSPYGQYV. DNA for the CDR3: TGTGCCAGCTCACCGTACGGGCAGTACGTC.

The J gene is TRBJ2-5, the V gene TRBV13; D unresolved. The germline CDR1 and CDR2 sequences are PRHDT and FYEKMQ (reference sequence). The V gene lost 4 bases and the J gene lost 0 bases, with 6 bases spanning the gap. This CDR3 has 13 amino acids. CDR3 in DNA: TGTGCCAGCAGCTCGGCGAACCAAGAGACCCAGTACTTC. Amino acids: CASSSANQETQYF.

This clonotype was seen a few times. DNA for the CDR3: TGTGCCAGCAGTCGGCAGGGGGGCGGGAATGAGCAGTTCTTC. It codes for CASSRQGGGNEQFF. This rearrangement joins TRBV7-6 to TRBJ2-1, with D perhaps matching TRBD1 (7 bases). The CDR3 is 14 residues long. Germline loops: CDR1 SGHVS, CDR2 FNYEAQ. V was shortened by 6 bases and J by 7 bases, with 16 bases between the two germline ends.

The chain has TRBV15 and TRBJ2-1, with 7 bases fitting TRBD1. The germline V gene encodes CDR1 LNHNV and CDR2 YYDKDF (reference sequence). CDR3 length equals 17 residues. V was clipped by 3 bases and J by 0 bases; unmatched bases: 8. The CDR3 DNA is TGTGCCACCAGCAGCCCCCCCGGGACAGCCTCCTACAATGAGCAGTTCTTC. This gives the protein CATSSPPGTASYNEQFF.

Concerning this clonotype: The junction differs from germline at one of its ends, possibly a read error. For the CDR3, the DNA is TGTGCCAGCAGTGGGACTAACATCGGGGAGCTGTTTTTT. This gives the protein CASSGTNIGELFF. The chain joins TRBV6-4 to TRBJ2-2, with D possibly being TRBD2 (6 bases). This CDR3 comprises 13 residues. CDR1 is MRHNA and CDR2 is SNTAGT in the germline V gene.

This clonotype appeared a few times. The chain is built from TRBV29-1 and TRBJ2-1; D is possibly TRBD1 (5 bases). CDR1 is SQVTM and CDR2 is ANQGSEA in the germline V gene. The CDR3 loop spans 11 amino acids. Between the trimmed V and J ends, which lost 6 bases and 4 bases, there was a span of 7 bases. Here the CDR3 DNA reads TGCAGCGTGGACACTTACAATGAGCAGTTCTTC. Translated, it gives CSVDTYNEQFF.

Many counts were recorded for this clonotype. This chain links TRBV4-3 with TRBJ2-3; 10 nucleotides agree with TRBD2. The junction had 1 base not matched to a gene; V was cut back by 4 bases and J by 6 bases. Germline CDR1 reads LGHNA; CDR2 reads YSLEER. This CDR3 is built from 13 residues. The DNA of the CDR3 is TGCGCCAGCAGCCTGACTAGCGGGGATACGCAGTATTTT. This encodes CASSLTSGDTQYF.

This clonotype was detected a few times. V and J are TRBV5-6 and TRBJ2-1; the match to TRBD2 covers 11 bases. This CDR3 comprises 18 residues. The germline CDR1 and CDR2 sequences are SGHDT and YYEEEE. The junction had 6 bases not matched to a gene; V was cut back by 1 base and J by 0 bases. This chain's CDR3 is CASSLILLAGASYNEQFF. DNA for the CDR3: TGTGCCAGCAGCTTGATTCTACTAGCGGGGGCCTCCTACAATGAGCAGTTCTTC. Supplemented by reference TRBV5-6 and TRBJ2-1, the full variable domain reads DAGVTQSPTHLIKTRGQQVTLRCSPKSGHDTVSWYQQALGQGPQFIFQYYEEEERQRGNFPDRFSGHQFPNYSSELNVNALLLGDSALYLCASSLILLAGASYNEQFFGPGTRLTVL.

The chain is built from TRBV6-2 or TRBV6-3 and TRBJ2-2; weak D call: TRBD2 (6 bases). Germline V gene lookup returns CDR1 MNHEY and CDR2 SVGEGT. The CDR3 extends over 14 amino acids. V lost 10 bases and J 3 bases, leaving 15 bases between the germline ends. The CDR3 region is CATLGSGYTGELFF. The CDR3 nucleotides are TGTGCCACCTTGGGTAGCGGTTACACCGGGGAGCTGTTTTTT.

In its sample, this clonotype was seen many times. The chain uses TRBV7-8 and TRBJ2-7, with TRBD2 as a possible D gene (5 bases). In germline, CDR1 is SGHVS, CDR2 FQNEAQ. The length of the CDR3 is 14 residues. V gave up 4 bases and J gave up 3 bases, with 13 bases separating them. This CDR3 reads CASSSGYQVYEQYV. The CDR3 coding sequence is TGTGCCAGCAGCTCGGGGTATCAGGTCTACGAGCAGTACGTC.

At least ten counts were recorded for this clonotype. The gene calls are TRBV4-3 and TRBJ1-6; D is ambiguous. The CDR3 runs 13 residues. V lost 2 bases, J lost 7 bases, and 6 bases lay in between. Per the germline V gene, CDR1 is LGHNA and CDR2 is YSLEER. The CDR3 loop is CASSQFQNSPLHF. CDR3 nucleotide sequence: TGCGCCAGCAGCCAATTCCAAAATTCACCCCTCCACTTT.

The chain links TRBV7-3 to TRBJ2-7; no definite D call. V was cut by 7 bases and J by 5 bases, with 21 bases left in between. CDR3 length: 15 residues. Per the germline V gene, CDR1 is SGHTA and CDR2 is FQGTGA. Here the CDR3 reads CASTQPHSRHHEQYV. CDR3 in DNA: TGTGCCAGCACCCAACCCCATTCGCGCCACCACGAGCAGTACGTC.

V gene TRBV7-9 combines with J gene TRBJ2-1; 14 positions match TRBD2. After removal of 4 bases from V and 0 bases from J, the junction contained 2 bases not matched to a gene. Germline values: CDR1 SEHNR, CDR2 FQNEAQ (reference sequence). The CDR3 has 17 residues. In DNA, the CDR3 is TGTGCCAGCAGCTCCGGGACTAGCGGGGGCTCCTACAATGAGCAGTTCTTC. This sequence encodes CASSSGTSGGSYNEQFF.

The chain links TRBV29-1 to TRBJ2-3; 7 bases agree with TRBD2. This CDR3 is 12 amino acids long. V shed 4 bases, J shed 4 bases, and the junction held 2 bases outside the gene matches. The V gene's germline CDR1 is SQVTM and CDR2 ANQGSEA. The CDR3 nucleotides are TGCAGCGTTGCTGGGGGGGCAGATACGCAGTATTTT. This encodes CSVAGGADTQYF.

Only a few counts were recorded for this clonotype. The V call is TRBV12-3 or TRBV12-4, the J call TRBJ2-5; either TRBD1 or TRBD2 may fit D (5 bases each). The CDR3 runs to 18 residues. V lost 3 bases and J 5 bases, leaving 25 bases between the germline ends. CDR3 in amino acids: CASSFRRAKKGSRETQYF. The CDR3 DNA reads as TGTGCCAGCAGTTTCCGGAGAGCGAAGAAGGGGAGTCGGGAGACCCAGTACTTC.

V usage is TRBV6-1 and J usage is TRBJ2-7; D is ambiguous. The ends were cut back, 8 bases at V and 2 bases at J, with 10 bases in the middle. Germline CDR1 reads MNHNS; CDR2 reads SASEGT. The CDR3 is 12 residues long. CDR3: CASSPPTYEQYV. The CDR3 DNA is TGTGCCAGCTCCCCCCCAACCTACGAGCAGTACGTC.

This clonotype was recorded at least ten times. The chain combines TRBV7-9 with TRBJ1-4; D call uncertain. Germline CDR1 and CDR2: SEHNR and FQNEAQ (reference sequence). The CDR3 totals 13 residues. V lost 7 bases and J 3 bases, leaving 9 bases between the germline ends. CDR3 coding DNA: TGTGCCAGCACCAACAATCCTAATGAAAAACTGTTTTTT. Translating it yields CASTNNPNEKLFF.

The chain carries TRBV10-3 and TRBJ1-5; 7 bases match TRBD1. V trimming: 10 bases; J trimming: 3 bases; junction bases outside the gene matches: 6. This CDR3 is built from 13 residues. Germline V gene lookup returns CDR1 ENHRY and CDR2 SYGVKD. CDR3 sequence reads: CATMGQSNQPQHF. In DNA, the CDR3 is TGTGCCACCATGGGACAGTCCAATCAGCCCCAGCATTTT.

This clonotype came up many times. V usage is TRBV7-2 and J usage is TRBJ2-3, with D possibly TRBD2 on 7 matching bases. CDR1 and CDR2 from the germline V gene are SGHTA and FQGNSA. The CDR3 sequence is 15 residues long. The V end was cut by 2 bases, the J end by 1 base, with 10 bases between. As DNA, the CDR3 is TGTGCCAGCAGCTTACAAGGGGGGGGCACAGATACGCAGTATTTT. Its translation: CASSLQGGGTDTQYF.

The chain recombines TRBV27 with TRBJ1-2, with 8 bases lining up with TRBD1. The V and J ends lost 6 bases and 7 bases, in that order; junction bases with no gene match: 7. The CDR3 loop spans 13 amino acids. Per germline, CDR1 MNHEY and CDR2 SMNVEV (reference sequence). CDR3 nucleotides: TGTGCCAGCAGACTCACAGGGGGGGGTGGCTACACCTTC. Translated: CASRLTGGGGYTF.

The chain has TRBV11-2 and TRBJ2-1, with 8 bases lining up with TRBD1. This CDR3 has 16 residues. V lost 1 base to trimming and J lost 4 bases; unmatched junction nucleotides: 6. CDR1 is SGHAT and CDR2 is FQNNGV in the germline V gene. For the CDR3, the DNA is TGTGCCAGCAGCTTAGGAGGGCAGGGGGCGTACAATGAGCAGTTCTTC. Its translation: CASSLGGQGAYNEQFF.

This clonotype turned up a few times. J is TRBJ2-3 and V is TRBV20-1, with a possible D match to TRBD2 (5 bases). Trimming cost V 3 bases and J 2 bases, with 6 bases left between them. The CDR3 spans 12 residues. The V gene's germline CDR1 is DFQATT and CDR2 SNEGSKA (reference sequence). The CDR3 loop is CSARRVTDTQYF. In DNA, the CDR3 is TGCAGTGCTAGGAGGGTCACAGATACGCAGTATTTT.